Below, 16 T cell receptor beta chains from the same sample are listed, as sequenced in a study of OX40 agonist ivuxolimab in advanced cancers. Sequencing used immunoSEQ multiplex PCR; TCRdb keeps in-frame clones, though not all of them. Of roughly 25,000 clones listed, more than 75% are singletons. The sample here was CD4+ or CD8+ T cells sorted from blood, taken in a trial of the OX40 agonist ivuxolimab. These receptors were collected from an adult with an advanced solid tumor such as melanoma, head and neck, liver or kidney cancer.

In DNA, the CDR3 is TGCGCCAGCAGCCTGGTCCTGACAGGGGGCTACGAGCAGTACTTC. Protein: CASSLVLTGGYEQYF. The chain links TRBV4-1 to TRBJ2-7; TRBD1 matches at 9 bases. This CDR3 spans 15 amino acids. Looked up from germline, CDR1 is MGHRA and CDR2 is YSYEKL. Trimming took 4 bases from V and 3 from J; bases not matched to a gene: 7.

The V and J genes are TRBV29-1 and TRBJ1-2, with 7 bases aligning to TRBD1. The junction had 6 bases not matched to a gene; V was cut back by 6 bases and J by 2 bases. CDR3 length: 13 residues. Per the germline V gene, CDR1 is SQVTM and CDR2 is ANQGSEA. The CDR3 loop reads CSVETGWNYGYTF. The CDR3 DNA reads as TGCAGCGTAGAGACAGGGTGGAACTATGGCTACACCTTC. Variable domain in full (rest from reference TRBV29-1 and TRBJ1-2): SAVISQKPSRDICQRGTSLTIQCQVDSQVTMMFWYRQQPGQSLTLIATANQGSEATYESGFVIDKFPISRPNLTFSTLTVSNMSPEDSSIYLCSVETGWNYGYTFGSGTRLTVV.

The genes are TRBV27 and TRBJ2-1; D not resolved. Germline values: CDR1 MNHEY, CDR2 SMNVEV (reference sequence). The CDR3 loop spans 17 amino acids. V was trimmed by 2 bases and J by 2 bases, leaving 16 bases between them. The CDR3 nucleotides are TGTGCCAGCAGTTTAGAACCCGGGCAGTGGCCCTACAATGAGCAGTTCTTC. Residues: CASSLEPGQWPYNEQFF.

This sequence joins TRBV11-2 and TRBJ1-1; the D gene is possibly TRBD1 (5 bases). V gave up 4 bases and J gave up 8 bases, with 20 bases separating them. The germline CDR1 and CDR2 sequences are SGHAT and FQNNGV. The CDR3 is 15 amino acids. This CDR3 reads CASSWVRGRGTEAFF. DNA for the CDR3: TGTGCCAGCAGCTGGGTTCGGGGGAGAGGGACCGAAGCTTTCTTT.

The chain links TRBV6-6 to TRBJ1-3; tentatively, D is TRBD1 (5 bases). CDR1 is MNHNY and CDR2 is SVGAGI in the germline V gene (reference sequence). The CDR3 spans 15 residues. V lost 0 bases and J lost 3, with 9 bases in between. The CDR3 is CASSYSQGGGNTIYF. For the CDR3, the DNA is TGTGCCAGCAGTTACTCGCAGGGAGGTGGAAACACCATATATTTT.

This clone has a handful of counts. The chain employs TRBV7-2 and TRBJ1-1; D not certain. The V end was cut by 5 bases, the J end by 2 bases, with 12 bases between. The CDR3 has 14 residues. Germline CDR1 reads SGHTA; CDR2 reads FQGNSA. The CDR3 loop reads CASSPGYFNTEAFF. For the CDR3, the DNA is TGTGCCAGCAGCCCGGGCTATTTTAACACTGAAGCTTTCTTT.

The chain combines TRBV19 with TRBJ2-7; 9 positions match TRBD1. Per the germline V gene, CDR1 is LNHDA and CDR2 is SQIVND (reference sequence). The CDR3 totals 15 residues. V shed 3 bases and J 3 bases; nucleotides not matched to a gene: 6. This chain's CDR3 is CASSISGTGFYEQYF. The CDR3 DNA is TGTGCCAGTAGTATCTCCGGGACAGGGTTCTACGAGCAGTACTTC.

This chain links TRBV7-3 with TRBJ1-2; D not resolved. This CDR3 comprises 13 residues. Per the germline V gene, CDR1 is SGHTA and CDR2 is FQGTGA. With 3 bases removed from V and 4 bases from J, the gap between germline ends came to 9 bases. CDR3 sequence reads: CASSFGGPYGYTF. The CDR3 DNA sequence: TGTGCCAGCAGCTTCGGCGGGCCCTATGGCTACACCTTC.

The rearrangement joins TRBV27 to TRBJ2-7; D gene ambiguous. Germline CDR1 and CDR2: MNHEY and SMNVEV (reference sequence). CDR3 length equals 13 residues. Trimming shortened V by 0 bases and J by 3 bases, and 6 bases separated the two germline ends. CDR3 in DNA: TGTGCCAGCAGTTTATCCCGGTTCTACGAGCAGTACTTC. It codes for CASSLSRFYEQYF.

The chain recombines TRBV2 with TRBJ2-1, with 10 bases fitting TRBD1. This CDR3 is 15 amino acids long. The trim removed 6 bases at V and 9 bases at J, leaving 11 bases unmatched. The germline V gene has CDR1 SNHLY and CDR2 FYNNEI. The CDR3 DNA follows: TGTGCCAGCAGCCCCGGGACAGGGGTCCCGGGTGAGCAGTTCTTC. Translating gives CASSPGTGVPGEQFF.

This clone has just a few counts. This chain links TRBV4-3 with TRBJ1-1; a weak D match, TRBD1 (5 bases). V was shortened by 0 bases and J by 1 base, with 12 bases between the two germline ends. The CDR3 totals 16 residues. Germline CDR1 LGHNA, CDR2 YSLEER. The CDR3 DNA sequence: TGCGCCAGCAGCCAAGATTTTCGGGGCGGGAACACTGAAGCTTTCTTT. This codes for CASSQDFRGGNTEAFF.

As regards this clone: A much larger clone differs by one base, so this may be a read error. Other DNA sequences from this sample encode an identical CDR3 as well. The chain recombines TRBV30 with TRBJ2-7; TRBD2 matches at 9 bases. Germline CDR1 reads GTSNPN; CDR2 reads SVGIG (reference sequence). The CDR3 contains 15 residues. V was clipped by 3 bases and J by 4 bases; unmatched bases: 10. CDR3 sequence (DNA): TGTGCCTGGAGGGTAGGGGCGGGGGGGCCGTACGAGCAGTACTTC. Residues: CAWRVGAGGPYEQYF.

A single count supports this clone. The chain joins TRBV4-1 to TRBJ2-7; 7 positions match TRBD1. J lost 0 bases, V lost 1 base, and 3 bases had no gene match. This CDR3 is built from 15 residues. Germline V gives CDR1 MGHRA, CDR2 YSYEKL. CDR3 coding DNA: TGCGCCAGCAGCCAAGCGGGACAGAGCTCCTACGAGCAGTACTTC. This gives the protein CASSQAGQSSYEQYF.

This clone turned up a few times. V and J are TRBV9 and TRBJ1-1, with no clear D. V lost 4 bases and J 5 bases, leaving 21 bases between the germline ends. The CDR3 runs to 16 residues. Germline CDR1 is SGDLS and CDR2 is YYNGEE. For the CDR3, the DNA is TGTGCCAGCAGCCCCCGAGCCCTTACCCGGGTAACTGAAGCTTTCTTT. The encoded protein is CASSPRALTRVTEAFF.

This sequence joins TRBV7-3 and TRBJ1-1; 11 bases align to TRBD1. CDR3 length: 18 amino acids. The V gene end was trimmed by 1 base and the J gene end by 3 bases; junction bases not matched to a gene: 10. Germline assignment: CDR1 SGHTA and CDR2 FQGTGA. CDR3 sequence reads: CASSLNLGQGARDTEAFF. In nucleotides, the CDR3 is TGTGCCAGCAGCTTAAACCTCGGACAGGGGGCGCGTGACACTGAAGCTTTCTTT.

This sequence joins TRBV9 and TRBJ2-7; 8 nucleotides match TRBD2. This CDR3 has 15 amino acids. Germline CDR1 and CDR2: SGDLS and YYNGEE. V lost 2 bases and J lost 4; bases outside the gene matches: 8. Written as DNA, the CDR3 is TGTGCCAGCAGCGTTGGGGAAGCTAGCGGGTACGAGCAGTACTTC. It specifies CASSVGEASGYEQYF.